These 23 T cell receptor beta chains originate from one sample sequenced in a study of blood T cell repertoires in COVID-19. Clones were sequenced by immunoSEQ multiplex PCR, and TCRdb holds only the in-frame ones, with some missing. The table lists approximately 150,000 clones, 79% of them singletons. What was sequenced was PBMCs or T cells enriched from blood (not recorded which). The origin of the receptors is a woman aged 70-85 years in a cohort exposed to, infected with or recovered from COVID-19 (not recorded which).

This clone was seen at least ten times. V gene TRBV28 combines with J gene TRBJ1-2; D remains unclear. The CDR3 is 12 amino acids. Deletions cut 3 bases from V and 6 bases from J, with 8 bases between. The germline V gene encodes CDR1 MDHEN and CDR2 SYDVKM. This chain's CDR3 is CASSFGQNGYTF. Here the CDR3 DNA reads TGTGCCAGCAGTTTTGGCCAGAATGGCTACACCTTC.

V usage is TRBV9 and J usage is TRBJ2-5; 8 bases are shared with TRBD2. The V gene's germline CDR1 is SGDLS and CDR2 YYNGEE. This CDR3 spans 15 amino acids. V dropped 3 bases and J dropped 3; count of bases not matched to a gene: 7. In DNA, the CDR3 is TGTGCCAGCAGCGCCGCCGCGGGACTAGAAGAGACCCAGTACTTC. Translating gives CASSAAAGLEETQYF.

The chain couples TRBV7-9 to TRBJ1-1; D might be TRBD1 (5 bases). Trimming cost V 5 bases and J 6 bases, with 19 bases left between them. The germline V gene encodes CDR1 SEHNR and CDR2 FQNEAQ (reference sequence). This CDR3 has 15 amino acids. The CDR3 nucleotides read TGTGCCAGCAGCCCCCCCGGGGGGGTAGTCGCTGAAGCTTTCTTT. Translating it yields CASSPPGGVVAEAFF.

V gene TRBV6-5 combines with J gene TRBJ1-2, with 9 nucleotides matching TRBD1. V was clipped by 8 bases and J by 3 bases; unmatched bases: 7. The CDR3 is 14 amino acids. The germline V gene encodes CDR1 MNHEY and CDR2 SVGAGI. The CDR3 reads CASVGTGPDYGYTF. The DNA of the CDR3 is TGTGCCAGCGTTGGGACAGGGCCAGACTATGGCTACACCTTC.

The genes are TRBV7-9 and TRBJ2-5; D call uncertain. In germline, CDR1 is SEHNR, CDR2 FQNEAQ (reference sequence). The CDR3 has 13 amino acids. The V end lost 5 bases, the J end lost 5 bases, and 12 bases lay between the germline ends. The CDR3 here is CASSLNSGETQYF. Here the CDR3 DNA reads TGTGCCAGCAGCCTAAACAGTGGGGAGACCCAGTACTTC.

The genes are TRBV29-1 and TRBJ2-7; the D gene is possibly TRBD2 (5 bases). The germline gives CDR1 SQVTM, CDR2 ANQGSEA. Trimming took 4 bases from V and 5 from J, leaving 15 bases between them. The CDR3 totals 13 residues. CDR3 DNA sequence: TGCAGCGTTGGGGAGCAGGTCGGAAACGAGCAGTACTTC. Translation gives CSVGEQVGNEQYF.

The chain links TRBV5-6 to TRBJ1-3; possibly TRBD1 for D (5 bases). CDR1 SGHDT and CDR2 YYEEEE come from the germline V gene. The CDR3 is 16 residues long. The germline V and J ends were trimmed by 2 bases and 0 bases, with 12 bases remaining between them. DNA of the CDR3: TGTGCCAGCAGCTTCGCAGGGCGATACTCTGGAAACACCATATATTTT. Protein: CASSFAGRYSGNTIYF. Full variable domain (remainder filled in from reference TRBV5-6 and TRBJ1-3): DAGVTQSPTHLIKTRGQQVTLRCSPKSGHDTVSWYQQALGQGPQFIFQYYEEEERQRGNFPDRFSGHQFPNYSSELNVNALLLGDSALYLCASSFAGRYSGNTIYFGEGSWLTVV.

The J gene is TRBJ2-7, the V gene TRBV19; 8 bases are shared with TRBD1. The length of the CDR3 is 15 residues. Looked up from germline, CDR1 is LNHDA and CDR2 is SQIVND (reference sequence). V trimming: 8 bases; J trimming: 2 bases; junction bases outside the gene matches: 11. The CDR3 region has the DNA TGTGCCAGTCGGGGCGGGACAGGCCTGGCCTACGAGCAGTACTTC. Encoded protein: CASRGGTGLAYEQYF.

This clone occurred a few times. This chain uses TRBV15 with TRBJ2-5; 8 bases fit TRBD1. J gave up 5 bases and V 2 bases, and 7 bases lay outside the gene matches. CDR3 length: 15 amino acids. Germline-derived CDR1 and CDR2 are LNHNV and YYDKDF (reference sequence). The CDR3 sequence: CATSRSQGARETQYF. The CDR3 DNA follows: TGTGCCACCAGCAGAAGCCAGGGGGCGAGGGAGACCCAGTACTTC.

The rearrangement links TRBV7-9 to TRBJ1-1; 7 bases match TRBD1. The CDR3 is 14 residues long. J was trimmed by 5 bases and V by 4 bases; bases with no gene match: 7. CDR1 is SEHNR and CDR2 is FQNEAQ in the germline V gene (reference sequence). The CDR3 protein is CASSSGQGDTEAFF. CDR3 DNA sequence: TGTGCCAGCAGCTCAGGGCAGGGGGATACTGAAGCTTTCTTT.

The rearrangement uses TRBV19 and TRBJ1-2; 7 bases fit TRBD1. The trim removed 3 bases at V and 7 bases at J, leaving 11 bases unmatched. This CDR3 comprises 15 residues. CDR1 is LNHDA and CDR2 is SQIVND in the germline V gene (reference sequence). CDR3 coding DNA: TGTGCCAGTAGTATTCACAGGGGACGACTTACTGGCTACACCTTC. This encodes CASSIHRGRLTGYTF.

This chain links TRBV7-9 with TRBJ1-1; D is unresolved. This CDR3 spans 15 amino acids. Trimming pared 4 bases from V and 6 bases from J, leaving 18 bases between. CDR1 and CDR2 (germline): SEHNR, FQNEAQ (reference sequence). The CDR3 nucleotides are TGTGCCAGCAGCTCCCCCCTCGCAGGCTCCCCTGAAGCTTTCTTT. Protein: CASSSPLAGSPEAFF.

The V gene is TRBV6-6, the J gene TRBJ2-7; 9 bases align to TRBD2. Germline V gives CDR1 MNHNY, CDR2 SVGAGI (reference sequence). The CDR3 is made up of 13 amino acids. V lost 5 bases, J lost 5 bases, and 4 bases stayed unmatched. The CDR3 DNA is TGTGCCAGCAGTGTAGCGGGAGCCAACGAGCAGTACTTC. Amino acids: CASSVAGANEQYF.

The gene calls are TRBV15 and TRBJ1-5, with a possible D match to TRBD1 (6 bases). The CDR3 runs 15 residues. V was pared by 1 base and J by 6 bases, with 13 bases between. Germline CDR1 and CDR2: LNHNV and YYDKDF (reference sequence). CDR3 bases: TGTGCCACCAGCAGAGTATCCAGGGGTAGTCAGCCCCAGCATTTT. This gives the protein CATSRVSRGSQPQHF.

This chain joins TRBV12-3 or TRBV12-4 and TRBJ1-5, with D unresolved. This CDR3 is built from 12 residues. V was shortened by 5 bases and J by 4 bases, with 6 bases between the two germline ends. The CDR3 is CASSHQNQPQHF. The CDR3 bases are TGTGCCAGCAGTCACCAGAATCAGCCCCAGCATTTT.

Only one count was recorded for this clone. The CDR3 loop reads CASSSSGSGGGSEAFF. The CDR3 nucleotides are TGTGCCAGCAGCTCCTCGGGCTCGGGGGGAGGATCTGAAGCTTTCTTT. This chain joins TRBV7-9 and TRBJ1-1, with D perhaps TRBD1 (5 bases). The V gene lost 4 bases and the J gene lost 6 bases, with 21 bases spanning the gap. The germline V gene has CDR1 SEHNR and CDR2 FQNEAQ (reference sequence). The CDR3 totals 16 residues.

The V and J genes are TRBV10-2 and TRBJ1-5; D is unclear. Germline V gene sequence: CDR1 WSHSY, CDR2 SAAADI. Trimming stripped 5 bases from V and 1 base from J, with 9 bases between. The CDR3 runs to 14 residues. The CDR3 spells CASSNLYSNQPQHF. The CDR3 nucleotides are TGCGCCAGCAGTAATCTCTACAGCAATCAGCCCCAGCATTTT.

The CDR3 region is CASSLVTGWANEKLFF. CDR3 coding DNA: TGTGCCAGCAGCTTAGTTACGGGATGGGCTAATGAAAAACTGTTTTTT. The gene calls are TRBV7-2 and TRBJ1-4; no clear D. V was trimmed by 1 base and J by 3 bases, leaving 12 bases between them. CDR1 and CDR2 from the germline V gene are SGHTA and FQGNSA. This CDR3 has 16 residues.

V is TRBV15 and J is TRBJ1-2; the D gene is possibly TRBD1 (6 bases). Germline values: CDR1 LNHNV, CDR2 YYDKDF (reference sequence). Trimming removed 5 bases from V and 5 bases from J, with 15 bases in between. CDR3 length equals 14 residues. The CDR3 DNA follows: TGTGCCACCAGCTGGGCAGGGCAGGGGTATGGCTACACCTTC. Encoded protein: CATSWAGQGYGYTF.

This CDR3 reads CASSRLAGGPRNTGELFF. For the CDR3, the DNA is TGTGCCAGCAGCCGACTAGCGGGAGGGCCGAGGAACACCGGGGAGCTGTTTTTT. This rearrangement joins TRBV28 to TRBJ2-2, with TRBD2 matching over 14 bases. From germline, CDR1 is MDHEN and CDR2 SYDVKM. The CDR3 is made up of 18 amino acids. J was trimmed by 1 base and V by 6 bases; bases with no gene match: 7.

This chain links TRBV2 with TRBJ1-1; D is unclear. Trimming cost V 4 bases and J 1 base, with 13 bases left between them. Germline values: CDR1 SNHLY, CDR2 FYNNEI. This CDR3 comprises 15 residues. CDR3 nucleotide sequence: TGTGCCAGCAGTGGAAGGTCTCGCGGGAACACTGAAGCTTTCTTT. Residues: CASSGRSRGNTEAFF.

The V and J genes are TRBV5-5 and TRBJ2-7; unclear D gene. This CDR3 region has 14 residues. Between the trimmed V and J ends, which lost 3 bases and 6 bases, there was a span of 16 bases. The V gene's germline CDR1 is SGHKS and CDR2 YYEKEE (reference sequence). CDR3 sequence (DNA): TGTGCCAGCAGCTCACAGACCAGTAATCGCGAGCAGTACTTC. Protein product: CASSSQTSNREQYF.

This chain connects TRBV28 to TRBJ2-7; D remains ambiguous. This CDR3 spans 10 amino acids. V lost 4 bases and J lost 6, with 4 bases in between. From germline, CDR1 is MDHEN and CDR2 SYDVKM. The CDR3 protein is CASSSVEQYF. CDR3 nucleotides: TGTGCCAGCAGTTCCGTCGAGCAGTACTTC.